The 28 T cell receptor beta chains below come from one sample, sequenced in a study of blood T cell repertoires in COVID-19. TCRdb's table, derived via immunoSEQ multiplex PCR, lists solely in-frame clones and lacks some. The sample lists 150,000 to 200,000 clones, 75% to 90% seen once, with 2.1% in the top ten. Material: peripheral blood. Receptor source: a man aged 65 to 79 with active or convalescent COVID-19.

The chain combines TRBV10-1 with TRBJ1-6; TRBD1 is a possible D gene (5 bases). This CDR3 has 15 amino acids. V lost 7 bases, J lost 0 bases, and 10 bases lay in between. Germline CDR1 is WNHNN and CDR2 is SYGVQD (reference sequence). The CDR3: CASTKGFSYNSPLHF. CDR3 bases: TGCGCCAGCACCAAGGGGTTCTCCTATAATTCACCCCTCCACTTT.

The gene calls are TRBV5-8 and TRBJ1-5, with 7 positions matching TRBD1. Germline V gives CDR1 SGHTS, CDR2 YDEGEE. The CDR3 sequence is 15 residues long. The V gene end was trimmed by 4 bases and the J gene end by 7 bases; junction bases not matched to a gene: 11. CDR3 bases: TGTGCCAGCAGCCCCCTAGGGACAGCTGGGCAGCCCCAGCATTTT. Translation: CASSPLGTAGQPQHF.

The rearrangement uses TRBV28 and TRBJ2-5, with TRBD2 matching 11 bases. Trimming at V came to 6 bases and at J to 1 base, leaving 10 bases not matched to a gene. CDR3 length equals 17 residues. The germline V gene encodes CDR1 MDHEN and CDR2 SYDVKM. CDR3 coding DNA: TGTGCCAGCAGCTCCGGACGACTAGCGGGGCCCCAAGAGACCCAGTACTTC. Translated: CASSSGRLAGPQETQYF.

In nucleotides, the CDR3 is TGTGCCAGCAGCGTAGGACTTTCTAGCACAGATACGCAGTATTTT. This codes for CASSVGLSSTDTQYF. This chain joins TRBV9 and TRBJ2-3; D remains ambiguous. The CDR3 covers 15 residues. Germline CDR1 SGDLS, CDR2 YYNGEE. The germline V and J ends were trimmed by 0 bases and 0 bases, with 8 bases remaining between them.

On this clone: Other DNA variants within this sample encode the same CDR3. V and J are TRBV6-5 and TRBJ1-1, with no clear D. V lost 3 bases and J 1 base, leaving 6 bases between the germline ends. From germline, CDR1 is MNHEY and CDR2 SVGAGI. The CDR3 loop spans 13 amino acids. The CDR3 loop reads CASSYSRNTEAFF. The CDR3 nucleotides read TGTGCCAGCAGTTATTCCAGGAACACTGAAGCTTTCTTT.

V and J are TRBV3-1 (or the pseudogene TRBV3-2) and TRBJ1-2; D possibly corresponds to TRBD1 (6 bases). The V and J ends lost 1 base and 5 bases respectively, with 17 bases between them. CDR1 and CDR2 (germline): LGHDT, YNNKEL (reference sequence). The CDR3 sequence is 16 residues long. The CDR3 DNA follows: TGTGCCAGCAGCCAAGGGGCAGGGGCAAAAATATATGGCTACACCTTC. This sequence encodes CASSQGAGAKIYGYTF.

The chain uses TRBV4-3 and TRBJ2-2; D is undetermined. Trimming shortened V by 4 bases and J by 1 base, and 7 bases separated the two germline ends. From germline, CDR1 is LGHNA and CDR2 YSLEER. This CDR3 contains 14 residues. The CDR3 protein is CASSRRVNTGELFF. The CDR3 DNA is TGCGCCAGCAGCCGTCGGGTGAACACCGGGGAGCTGTTTTTT.

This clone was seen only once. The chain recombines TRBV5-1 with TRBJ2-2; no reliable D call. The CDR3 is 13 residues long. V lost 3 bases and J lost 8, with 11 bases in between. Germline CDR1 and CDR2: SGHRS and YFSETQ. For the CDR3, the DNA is TGCGCCAGCAGCTCCGCATCTGAGGGGGAGCTGTTTTTT. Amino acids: CASSSASEGELFF.

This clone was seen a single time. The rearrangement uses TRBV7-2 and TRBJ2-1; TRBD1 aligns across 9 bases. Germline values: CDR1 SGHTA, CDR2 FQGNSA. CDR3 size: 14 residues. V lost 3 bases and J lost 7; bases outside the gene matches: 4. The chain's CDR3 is CASSLWTGANEQFF. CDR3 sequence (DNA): TGTGCCAGCAGCTTGTGGACAGGGGCTAATGAGCAGTTCTTC.

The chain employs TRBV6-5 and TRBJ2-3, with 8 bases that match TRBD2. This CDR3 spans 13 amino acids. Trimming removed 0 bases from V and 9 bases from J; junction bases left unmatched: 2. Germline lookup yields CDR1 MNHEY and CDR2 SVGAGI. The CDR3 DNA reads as TGTGCCAGCAGTTACTCGACGGGAGGGACGCAGTATTTT. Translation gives CASSYSTGGTQYF.

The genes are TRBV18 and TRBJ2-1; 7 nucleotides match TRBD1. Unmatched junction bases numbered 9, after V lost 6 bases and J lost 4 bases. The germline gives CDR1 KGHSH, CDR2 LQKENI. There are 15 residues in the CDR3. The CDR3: CASSIGRGPYNEQFF. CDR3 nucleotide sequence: TGTGCCAGCTCCATCGGAAGGGGGCCTTACAATGAGCAGTTCTTC.

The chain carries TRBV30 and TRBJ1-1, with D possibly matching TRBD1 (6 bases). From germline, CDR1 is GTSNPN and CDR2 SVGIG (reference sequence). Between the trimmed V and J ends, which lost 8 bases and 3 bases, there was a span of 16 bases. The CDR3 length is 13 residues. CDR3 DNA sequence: TGTGCCCGAAACCAGGGGCCGCACACTGAAGCTTTCTTT. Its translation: CARNQGPHTEAFF.

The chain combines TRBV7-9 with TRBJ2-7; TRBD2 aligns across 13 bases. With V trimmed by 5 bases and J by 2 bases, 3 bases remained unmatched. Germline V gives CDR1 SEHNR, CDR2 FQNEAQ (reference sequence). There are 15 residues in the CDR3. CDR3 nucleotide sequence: TGTGCCAGCAGCCCGGGACTAGCGGGGACCTACGAGCAGTACTTC. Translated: CASSPGLAGTYEQYF. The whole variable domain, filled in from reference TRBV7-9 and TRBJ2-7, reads DTGVSQNPRHKITKRGQNVTFRCDPISEHNRLYWYRQTLGQGPEFLTYFQNEAQLEKSRLLSDRFSAERPKGSFSTLEIQRTEQGDSAMYLCASSPGLAGTYEQYFGPGTRLTVT.

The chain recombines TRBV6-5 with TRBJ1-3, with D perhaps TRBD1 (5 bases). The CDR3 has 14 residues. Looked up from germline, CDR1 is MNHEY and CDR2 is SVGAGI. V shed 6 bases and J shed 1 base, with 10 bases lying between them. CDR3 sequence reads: CASSDRESGNTIYF. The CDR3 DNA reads TGTGCCAGCAGCGACAGAGAATCTGGAAACACCATATATTTT.

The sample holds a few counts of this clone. This CDR3 is CASSTSIGTAGANVLTF. CDR3 sequence (DNA): TGTGCCAGCAGCACTAGTATTGGGACAGCTGGGGCCAACGTCCTGACTTTC. V and J are TRBV7-9 and TRBJ2-6; 7 bases match TRBD1. Germline V CDR1 and CDR2: SEHNR, FQNEAQ (reference sequence). V gave up 5 bases and J gave up 2 bases; unmatched junction bases: 9. The CDR3 covers 17 residues.

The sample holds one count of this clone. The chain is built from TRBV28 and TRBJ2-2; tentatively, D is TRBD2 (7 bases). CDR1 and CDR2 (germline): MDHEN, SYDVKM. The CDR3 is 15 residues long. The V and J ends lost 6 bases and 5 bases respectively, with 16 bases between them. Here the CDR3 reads CASRSGGGGTGELFF. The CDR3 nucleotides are TGTGCCAGCAGATCTGGAGGGGGAGGGACCGGGGAGCTGTTTTTT.

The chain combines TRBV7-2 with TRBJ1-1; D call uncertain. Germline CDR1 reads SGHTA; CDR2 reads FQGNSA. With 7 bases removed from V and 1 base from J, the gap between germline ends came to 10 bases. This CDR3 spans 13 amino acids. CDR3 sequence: CASNPERNTEAFF. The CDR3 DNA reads TGTGCCAGCAACCCCGAGAGGAACACTGAAGCTTTCTTT.

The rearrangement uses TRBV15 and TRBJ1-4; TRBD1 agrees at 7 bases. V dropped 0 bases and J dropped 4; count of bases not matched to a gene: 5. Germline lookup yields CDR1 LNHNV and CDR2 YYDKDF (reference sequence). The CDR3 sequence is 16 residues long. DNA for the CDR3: TGTGCCACCAGCAGAGATCCGACAGGGATTAATGAAAAACTGTTTTTT. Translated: CATSRDPTGINEKLFF. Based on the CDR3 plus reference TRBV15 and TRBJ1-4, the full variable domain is DAMVIQNPRYQVTQFGKPVTLSCSQTLNHNVMYWYQQKSSQAPKLLFHYYDKDFNNEADTPDNFQSRRPNTSFCFLDIRSPGLGDTAMYLCATSRDPTGINEKLFFGSGTQLSVL.

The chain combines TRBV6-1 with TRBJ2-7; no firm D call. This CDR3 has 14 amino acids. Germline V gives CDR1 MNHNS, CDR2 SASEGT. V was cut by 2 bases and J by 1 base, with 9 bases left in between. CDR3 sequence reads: CASSEIAGSYEQYF. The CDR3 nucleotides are TGTGCCAGCAGTGAAATCGCCGGTTCCTACGAGCAGTACTTC.

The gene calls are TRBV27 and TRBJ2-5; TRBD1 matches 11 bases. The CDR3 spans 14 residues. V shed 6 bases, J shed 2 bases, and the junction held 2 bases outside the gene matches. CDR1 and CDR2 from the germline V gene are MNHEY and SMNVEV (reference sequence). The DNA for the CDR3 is TGTGCCAGCAGGGGACAGGGGGGGCAAGAGACCCAGTACTTC. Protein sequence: CASRGQGGQETQYF.

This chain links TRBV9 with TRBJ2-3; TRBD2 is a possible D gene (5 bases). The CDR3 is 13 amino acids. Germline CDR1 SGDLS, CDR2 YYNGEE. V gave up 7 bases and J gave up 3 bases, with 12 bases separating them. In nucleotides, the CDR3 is TGTGCCAGCGGAACGGGCGGGACAGATACGCAGTATTTT. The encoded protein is CASGTGGTDTQYF.

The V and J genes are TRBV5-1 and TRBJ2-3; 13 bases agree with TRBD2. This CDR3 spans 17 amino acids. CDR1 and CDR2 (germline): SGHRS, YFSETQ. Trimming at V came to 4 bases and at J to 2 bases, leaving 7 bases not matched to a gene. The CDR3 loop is CASSQKTSGGYTDTQYF. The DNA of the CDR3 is TGCGCCAGCAGCCAGAAGACTAGCGGGGGGTACACAGATACGCAGTATTTT.

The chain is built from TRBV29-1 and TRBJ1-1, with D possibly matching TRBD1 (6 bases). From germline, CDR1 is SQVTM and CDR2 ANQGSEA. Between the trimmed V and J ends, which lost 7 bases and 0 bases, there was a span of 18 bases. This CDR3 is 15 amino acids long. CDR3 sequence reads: CSGIRDTGLNTEAFF. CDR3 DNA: TGCAGCGGCATCCGGGACACAGGATTGAACACTGAAGCTTTCTTT.

The CDR3 protein is CASRTSTDTQYF. Written as DNA, the CDR3 is TGTGCCAGCAGAACTAGCACAGATACGCAGTATTTT. The gene calls are TRBV5-5 and TRBJ2-3; D remains ambiguous. Germline CDR1 SGHKS, CDR2 YYEKEE (reference sequence). The CDR3 runs to 12 residues. Between the trimmed V and J ends, which lost 5 bases and 0 bases, there was a span of 4 bases.

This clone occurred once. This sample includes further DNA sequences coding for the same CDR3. The CDR3 nucleotides are TGTGCCAGCAGCCGTACCGGGGAGCTGTTTTTT. This gives the protein CASSRTGELFF. The rearrangement joins TRBV7-9 to TRBJ2-2; D not certain. This CDR3 spans 11 amino acids. Germline V gene data show CDR1 as SEHNR and CDR2 as FQNEAQ (reference sequence). The V end was cut by 5 bases, the J end by 5 bases, with 3 bases between.

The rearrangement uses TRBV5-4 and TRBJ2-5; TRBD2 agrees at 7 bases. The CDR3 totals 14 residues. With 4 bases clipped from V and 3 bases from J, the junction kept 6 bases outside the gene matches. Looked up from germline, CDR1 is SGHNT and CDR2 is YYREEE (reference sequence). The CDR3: CASSLGGREETQYF. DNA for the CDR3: TGTGCCAGCAGCCTCGGAGGGAGGGAAGAGACCCAGTACTTC.

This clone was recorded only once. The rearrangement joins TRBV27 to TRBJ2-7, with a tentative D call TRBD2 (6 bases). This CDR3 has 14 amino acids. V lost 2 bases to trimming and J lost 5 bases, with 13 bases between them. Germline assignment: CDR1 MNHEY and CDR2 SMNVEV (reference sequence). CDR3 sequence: CASSLGLASDEQYF. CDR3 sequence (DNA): TGTGCCAGCAGTTTAGGTCTAGCGAGCGACGAGCAGTACTTC.

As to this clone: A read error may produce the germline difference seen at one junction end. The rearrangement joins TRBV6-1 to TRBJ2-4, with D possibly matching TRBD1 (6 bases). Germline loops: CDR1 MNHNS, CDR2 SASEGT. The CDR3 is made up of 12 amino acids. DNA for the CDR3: TGTGCCAGCAGTGAAGTCGGGACACACGATAACTTC. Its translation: CASSEVGTHDNF.